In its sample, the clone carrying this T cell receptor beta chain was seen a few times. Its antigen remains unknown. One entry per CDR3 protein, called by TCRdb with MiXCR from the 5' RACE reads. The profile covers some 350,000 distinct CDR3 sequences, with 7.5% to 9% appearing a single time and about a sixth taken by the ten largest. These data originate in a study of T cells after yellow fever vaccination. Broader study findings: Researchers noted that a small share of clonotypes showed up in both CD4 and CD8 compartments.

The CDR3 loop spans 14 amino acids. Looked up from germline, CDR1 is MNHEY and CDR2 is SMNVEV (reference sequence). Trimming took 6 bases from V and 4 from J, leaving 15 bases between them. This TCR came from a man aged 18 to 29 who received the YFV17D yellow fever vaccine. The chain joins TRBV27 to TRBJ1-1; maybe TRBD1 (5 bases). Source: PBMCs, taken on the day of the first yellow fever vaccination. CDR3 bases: TGTGCCAGCAGATCGGGGGGAGGGGTCACTGAAGCTTTCTTT. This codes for CASRSGGGVTEAFF.